These T cell receptor beta chains were read from a single sample in a study of T cell repertoires in cytomegalovirus infection. TCRdb used MiXCR to reprocess the reads, holding one entry per CDR3 protein. The data hold about 330,000 distinct CDR3 sequences, with more than 9% observed a single time. The sequenced material came from PBMCs. The receptor source for this set is a human donor in good health (CMV status not recorded). Some clones in this sample may be carry-over from other donors' samples. Both conserved end residues are part of each CDR3. D genes are given only for firm matches. Clone sizes are given selectively: once, few, many, or a class where the clone is expanded.

CDR3 DNA,CDR3 protein,clone size,D gene,V gene,J gene
TGTGCCAGCGCCAGGGGTCAAGAGACCCAGTACTTC,CASARGQETQYF,few,NA,TRBV28,TRBJ2-5
TGTGCCAGCACGGGGGGGGTGAACAATGAGCAGTTCTTC,CASTGGVNNEQFF,NA,TRBD2,TRBV7-2,TRBJ2-1
TGTGCCAGCAGCTCAACAGGGGAGGGTGGCTACACCTTC,CASSSTGEGGYTF,few,TRBD1,TRBV7-2,TRBJ1-2
TGTGCCAGCGGCTGGCTAACAGCGGATAGCAATCAGCCCCAGCATTTT,CASGWLTADSNQPQHF,many,NA,TRBV6-1,TRBJ1-5
TGTGCCAGCAGTCCCCAGAGAGGCGTCACCTACGAGCAGTACTTC,CASSPQRGVTYEQYF,many,NA,TRBV7-2,TRBJ2-7
TGTGCCAGCAGTCCCCTCGGGGGGGGGTTTGGCAGCCACGAGCAGTACTTC,CASSPLGGGFGSHEQYF,NA,TRBD2,TRBV6-6,TRBJ2-7
TGTGCCAGCAGCCCTGAAGTAGATACGCAGTATTTT,CASSPEVDTQYF,few,NA,TRBV7-9,TRBJ2-3
TGTGCCAGCAGCCTCCTAGGAGGGGCCGACTATGGCTACACCTTC,CASSLLGGADYGYTF,NA,NA,TRBV11-1,TRBJ1-2
TGTGCCCCCGCCGGGGCCTCCCGCTACGAGCAGTACTTC,CAPAGASRYEQYF,few,NA,TRBV24-1,TRBJ2-7
TGTGCCAGCAGACGGACAGGGGGCTACGAGCAGTACTTC,CASRRTGGYEQYF,few,TRBD1,TRBV6-2/TRBV6-3,TRBJ2-7
TGTGCCAGCAGAGCCAAAGCGGGGACCTACAATGAGCAGTTCTTC,CASRAKAGTYNEQFF,many,TRBD2,TRBV6-1,TRBJ2-1
TGTGCCAGCAGCCCCAGCGGACGTGAAGCTTTCTTT,CASSPSGREAFF,NA,NA,TRBV12-3/TRBV12-4,TRBJ1-1
TGTGCCAAACCCGGGACTAGCGATCCTGAGCAGTTCTTC,CAKPGTSDPEQFF,NA,TRBD2,TRBV19,TRBJ2-1
TGTGCCAGCAGCTCACCCGGGACAGGGGGCATCAATGAGCAGTTCTTC,CASSSPGTGGINEQFF,few,TRBD1,TRBV7-9,TRBJ2-1
TGTGCCAGCAGCACCCAGGGGATGGGTCAGCCCCAGCATTTT,CASSTQGMGQPQHF,many,NA,TRBV7-6,TRBJ1-5
TGTGCCAGTAATCCAGCGGGGGGGCCGAACCCCTACGAGCAGTACTTC,CASNPAGGPNPYEQYF,many,TRBD2,TRBV19,TRBJ2-7
TGTGCCAGCAGTTACAGGGCGGGACAGGGAAGCTCCTATAATTCACCCCTCCACTTT,CASSYRAGQGSSYNSPLHF,many,TRBD1,TRBV6-5,TRBJ1-6
TGTGCCAGCAGTTTTCGGGACAGGGCAAATCAGCCCCAGCATTTT,CASSFRDRANQPQHF,NA,TRBD1,TRBV28,TRBJ1-5
TGCAGCGCCGGGACAGGGATTTTGCTCTATGGCTACACCTTC,CSAGTGILLYGYTF,NA,TRBD1,TRBV20-1,TRBJ1-2
TGTGCCAGCAGCTTAGGAGGGTGGGGAGGAACTGAAGCTTTCTTT,CASSLGGWGGTEAFF,NA,NA,TRBV7-6,TRBJ1-1
TGTGCCAGCAGCTTAGCGCTTACGGCCGAGCAGTACTTC,CASSLALTAEQYF,NA,NA,TRBV7-2,TRBJ2-7
TGTGCCAGCAGCTTAAGGGCCCAGGGTGATGGCTACACCTTC,CASSLRAQGDGYTF,many,NA,TRBV7-2,TRBJ1-2